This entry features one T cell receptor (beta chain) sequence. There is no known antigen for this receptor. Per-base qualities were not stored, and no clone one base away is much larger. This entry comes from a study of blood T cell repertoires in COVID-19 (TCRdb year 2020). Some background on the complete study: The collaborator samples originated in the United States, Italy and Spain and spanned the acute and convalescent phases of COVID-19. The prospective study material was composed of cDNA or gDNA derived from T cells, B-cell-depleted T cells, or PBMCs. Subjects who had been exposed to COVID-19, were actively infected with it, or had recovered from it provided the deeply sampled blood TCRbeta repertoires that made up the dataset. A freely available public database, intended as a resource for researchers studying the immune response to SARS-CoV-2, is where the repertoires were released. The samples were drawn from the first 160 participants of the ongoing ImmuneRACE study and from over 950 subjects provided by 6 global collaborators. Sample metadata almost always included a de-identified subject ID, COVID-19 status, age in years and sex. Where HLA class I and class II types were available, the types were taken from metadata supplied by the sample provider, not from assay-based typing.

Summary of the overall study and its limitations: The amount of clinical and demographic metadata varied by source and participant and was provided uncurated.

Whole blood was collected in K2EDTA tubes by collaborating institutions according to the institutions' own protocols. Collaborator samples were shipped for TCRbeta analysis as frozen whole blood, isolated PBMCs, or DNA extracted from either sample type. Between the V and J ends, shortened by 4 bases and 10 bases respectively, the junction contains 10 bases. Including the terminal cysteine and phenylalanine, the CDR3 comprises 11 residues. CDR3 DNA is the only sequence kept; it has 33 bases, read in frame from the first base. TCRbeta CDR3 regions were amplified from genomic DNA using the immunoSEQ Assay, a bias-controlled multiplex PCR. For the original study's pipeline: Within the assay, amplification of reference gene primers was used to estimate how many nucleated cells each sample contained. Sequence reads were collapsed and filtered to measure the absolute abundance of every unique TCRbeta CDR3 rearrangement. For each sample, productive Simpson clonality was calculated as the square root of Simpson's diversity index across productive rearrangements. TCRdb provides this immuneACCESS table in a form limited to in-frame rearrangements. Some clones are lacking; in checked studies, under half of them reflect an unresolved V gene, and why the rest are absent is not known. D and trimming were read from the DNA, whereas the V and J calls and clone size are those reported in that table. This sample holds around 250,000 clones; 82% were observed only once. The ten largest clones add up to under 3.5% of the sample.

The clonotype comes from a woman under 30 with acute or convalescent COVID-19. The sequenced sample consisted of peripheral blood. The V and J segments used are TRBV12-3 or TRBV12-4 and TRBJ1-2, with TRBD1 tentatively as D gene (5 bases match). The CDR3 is CASSSPGLYTF. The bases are TGTGCCAGCAGTTCCCCGGGACTCTACACCTTC.